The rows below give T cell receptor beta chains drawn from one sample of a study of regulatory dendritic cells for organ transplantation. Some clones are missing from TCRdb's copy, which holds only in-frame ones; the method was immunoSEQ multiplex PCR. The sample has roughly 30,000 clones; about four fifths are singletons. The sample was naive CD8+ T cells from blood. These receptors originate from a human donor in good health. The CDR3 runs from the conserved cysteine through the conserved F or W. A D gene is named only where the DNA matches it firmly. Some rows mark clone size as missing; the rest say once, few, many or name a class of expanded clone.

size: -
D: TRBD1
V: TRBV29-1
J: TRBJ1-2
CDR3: CSEEDRVQGGYTF
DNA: TGCAGCGAGGAGGACAGGGTACAGGGTGGCTACACCTTC

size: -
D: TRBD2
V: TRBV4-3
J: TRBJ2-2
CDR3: CASSQDGLEFTGELFF
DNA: TGCGCCAGCAGCCAAGATGGACTAGAATTCACCGGGGAGCTGTTTTTT

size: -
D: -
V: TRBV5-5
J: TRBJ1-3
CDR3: CASSWPRRSGNTIYF
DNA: TGTGCCAGCAGCTGGCCCCGCCGCTCTGGAAACACCATATATTTT

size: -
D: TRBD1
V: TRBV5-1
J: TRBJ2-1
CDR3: CASTRDRDSYNEQFF
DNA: TGCGCCAGCACCAGGGACAGGGACTCCTACAATGAGCAGTTCTTC

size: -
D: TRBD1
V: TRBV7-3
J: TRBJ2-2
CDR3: CASSLTGETTGELFF
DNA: TGTGCCAGCAGCTTGACAGGGGAAACGACCGGGGAGCTGTTTTTT

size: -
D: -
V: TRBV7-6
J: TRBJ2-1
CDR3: CASSLYGGSSYNEQFF
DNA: TGTGCCAGCAGCTTATATGGGGGGAGCTCCTACAATGAGCAGTTCTTC

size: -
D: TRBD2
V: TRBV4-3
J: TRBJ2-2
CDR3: CASTPWRGENTGELFF
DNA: TGCGCCAGCACGCCCTGGCGGGGGGAGAACACCGGGGAGCTGTTTTTT

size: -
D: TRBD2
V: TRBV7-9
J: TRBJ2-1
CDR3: CASSGRGGLNNEQFF
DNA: TGTGCCAGCAGCGGGCGGGGGGGCCTCAACAATGAGCAGTTCTTC

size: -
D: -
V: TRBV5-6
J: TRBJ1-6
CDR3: CASSLQTHSPLHF
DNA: TGTGCCAGCAGCTTACAGACCCATTCACCCCTCCACTTT

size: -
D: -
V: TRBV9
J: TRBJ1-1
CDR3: CASSAETENTEAFF
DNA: TGTGCCAGCAGCGCAGAAACAGAGAACACTGAAGCTTTCTTT

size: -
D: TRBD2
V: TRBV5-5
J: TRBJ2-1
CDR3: CASSIAGTSFINEQFF
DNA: TGTGCCAGCAGCATTGCCGGGACTAGCTTTATCAATGAGCAGTTCTTC

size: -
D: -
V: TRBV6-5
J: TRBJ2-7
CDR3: CASVQGASQYF
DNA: TGTGCCAGCGTCCAAGGGGCGTCGCAGTACTTC

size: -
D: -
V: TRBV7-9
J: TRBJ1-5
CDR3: CASTLGGQPQHF
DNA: TGTGCCAGCACCCTCGGTGGTCAGCCCCAGCATTTT

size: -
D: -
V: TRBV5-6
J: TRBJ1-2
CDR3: CASSFEGRSNYGYTF
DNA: TGTGCCAGCAGCTTTGAGGGTCGGAGTAACTATGGCTACACCTTC

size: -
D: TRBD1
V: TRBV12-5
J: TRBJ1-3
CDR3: CASGLGQGTLSGNTIYF
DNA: TGTGCTAGTGGTTTGGGACAGGGCACCCTCTCTGGAAACACCATATATTTT

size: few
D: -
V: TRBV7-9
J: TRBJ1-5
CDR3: CASSSGGNQPQHF
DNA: TGTGCCAGCAGCTCAGGGGGCAATCAGCCCCAGCATTTT

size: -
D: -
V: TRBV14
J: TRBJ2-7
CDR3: CASSYYRSREQYF
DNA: TGTGCCAGCAGCTATTACAGGTCCAGAGAGCAGTACTTC

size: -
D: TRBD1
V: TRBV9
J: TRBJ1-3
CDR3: CASSEGQETGNTIYF
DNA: TGTGCCAGCAGTGAGGGACAGGAAACAGGAAACACCATATATTTT

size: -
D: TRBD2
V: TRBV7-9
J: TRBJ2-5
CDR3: CASSPASGAIQETQYF
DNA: TGTGCCAGCAGCCCGGCTAGCGGGGCGATCCAAGAGACCCAGTACTTC

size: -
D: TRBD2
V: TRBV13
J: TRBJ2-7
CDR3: CASSSRTSGASYEQYF
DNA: TGTGCCAGCAGCTCTCGGACTAGCGGGGCTTCCTACGAGCAGTACTTC

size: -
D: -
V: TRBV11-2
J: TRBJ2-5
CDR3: CASSPPDGQYF
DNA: TGTGCCAGCAGCCCGCCAGACGGGCAGTACTTC

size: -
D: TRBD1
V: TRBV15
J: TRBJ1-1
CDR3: CATSRDRTGGTAFF
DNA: TGTGCCACCAGCAGAGATAGGACAGGGGGTACAGCCTTCTTT

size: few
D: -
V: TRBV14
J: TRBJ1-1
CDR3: CASSQARGTEAFF
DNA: TGTGCCAGCAGCCAAGCTAGGGGGACTGAAGCTTTCTTT

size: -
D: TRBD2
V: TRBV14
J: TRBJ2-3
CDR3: CASSHWTSGTDTQYF
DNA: TGTGCCAGCAGCCATTGGACTAGCGGTACAGATACGCAGTATTTT

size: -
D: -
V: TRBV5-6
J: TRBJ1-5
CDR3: CASSLRGGSNQPQHF
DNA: TGTGCCAGCAGCTTGAGGGGGGGTAGCAATCAGCCCCAGCATTTT

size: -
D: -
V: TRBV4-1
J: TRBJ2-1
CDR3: CASSHIPGHSKGNEQFF
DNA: TGCGCCAGCAGCCATATTCCGGGACACTCGAAGGGCAATGAGCAGTTCTTC

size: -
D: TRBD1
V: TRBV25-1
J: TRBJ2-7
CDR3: CATRQGSAVKF
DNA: TGTGCCACCAGACAGGGCTCGGCAGTCAAGTTC

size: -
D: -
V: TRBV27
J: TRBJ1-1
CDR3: CASSLAIPRMGTEAFF
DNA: TGTGCCAGCAGTCTAGCCATACCCAGGATGGGCACTGAAGCTTTCTTT

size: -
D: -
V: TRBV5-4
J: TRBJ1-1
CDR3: CASTTTGTTEAFF
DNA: TGTGCCAGCACCACCACAGGGACCACTGAAGCTTTCTTT

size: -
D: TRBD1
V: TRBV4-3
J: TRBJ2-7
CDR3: CASSQGTGYEQYF
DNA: TGCGCCAGCAGCCAAGGGACAGGCTACGAGCAGTACTTC

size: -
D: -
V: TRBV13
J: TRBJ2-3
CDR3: CASSLAGTPPYDTQYF
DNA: TGTGCCAGCAGCTTGGCCGGGACACCTCCTTATGATACGCAGTATTTT

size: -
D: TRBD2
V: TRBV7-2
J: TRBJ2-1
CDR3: CASSSISGGAVNEQFF
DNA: TGTGCCAGCAGCTCAATTAGCGGGGGGGCTGTTAATGAGCAGTTCTTC

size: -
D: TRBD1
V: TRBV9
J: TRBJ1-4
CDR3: CASSVWDSNEKLFF
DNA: TGTGCCAGCAGCGTATGGGACAGTAATGAAAAACTGTTTTTT

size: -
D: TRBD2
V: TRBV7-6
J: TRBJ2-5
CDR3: CASSLGLALQETQYF
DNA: TGTGCCAGCAGCTTGGGACTAGCTCTACAAGAGACCCAGTACTTC

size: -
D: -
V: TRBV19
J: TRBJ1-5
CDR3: CASSIASLASNQPQHF
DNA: TGTGCCAGTAGTATAGCCTCATTGGCCAGCAATCAGCCCCAGCATTTT

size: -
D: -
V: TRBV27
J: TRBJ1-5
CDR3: CASSLLQGNQPQHF
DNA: TGTGCCAGCAGTTTATTACAGGGTAATCAGCCCCAGCATTTT

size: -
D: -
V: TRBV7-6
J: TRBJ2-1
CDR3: CASSLALDSSNEQFF
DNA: TGTGCCAGCAGCTTAGCCCTAGACTCCTCTAATGAGCAGTTCTTC

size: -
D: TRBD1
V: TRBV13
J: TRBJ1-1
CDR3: CASSPQGRDTEAFF
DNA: TGTGCCAGCAGCCCACAGGGGAGAGACACTGAAGCTTTCTTT

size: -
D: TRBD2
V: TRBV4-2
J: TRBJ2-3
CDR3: CASSQATSGELDTQYF
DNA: TGTGCCAGCAGCCAAGCGACTAGCGGGGAGCTAGATACGCAGTATTTT

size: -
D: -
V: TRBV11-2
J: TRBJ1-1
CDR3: CASSPDRSTEAFF
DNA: TGTGCCAGCAGCCCTGACAGGAGCACTGAAGCTTTCTTT

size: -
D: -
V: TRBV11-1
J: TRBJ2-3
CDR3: CASSLEGSVTAFTDTQYF
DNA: TGTGCCAGCAGCTTAGAAGGGTCCGTGACAGCCTTCACAGATACGCAGTATTTT

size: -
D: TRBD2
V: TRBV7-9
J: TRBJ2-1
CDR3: CASSSPSGGASYNEQFF
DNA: TGTGCCAGCAGCTCTCCTAGCGGGGGGGCCTCCTACAATGAGCAGTTCTTC

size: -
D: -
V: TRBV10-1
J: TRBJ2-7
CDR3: CASKFYGGTYEQYF
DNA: TGCGCCAGCAAGTTTTACGGAGGAACTTACGAGCAGTACTTC

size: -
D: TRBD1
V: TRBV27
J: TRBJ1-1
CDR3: CASSLRQGGFTEAFF
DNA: TGTGCCAGCAGTTTACGACAGGGCGGATTTACTGAAGCTTTCTTT

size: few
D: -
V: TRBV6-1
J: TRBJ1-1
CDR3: CASSEFQNTEAFF
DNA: TGTGCCAGCAGTGAGTTTCAGAACACTGAAGCTTTCTTT

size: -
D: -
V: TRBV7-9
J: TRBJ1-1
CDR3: CASSAGTGGIVNTEAFF
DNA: TGTGCCAGCAGCGCTGGGACGGGGGGGATCGTGAACACTGAAGCTTTCTTT

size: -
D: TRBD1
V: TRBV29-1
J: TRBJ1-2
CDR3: CSVPARQGVDGYTF
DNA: TGCAGCGTTCCTGCTAGACAGGGCGTTGATGGCTACACCTTC

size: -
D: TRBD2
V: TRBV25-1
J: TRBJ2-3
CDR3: CASSEPGTITDTQYF
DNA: TGTGCCAGCAGTGAACCCGGGACTATCACAGATACGCAGTATTTT

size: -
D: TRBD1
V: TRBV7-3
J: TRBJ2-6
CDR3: CASSPDRVPISGANVLTF
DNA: TGTGCCAGCAGCCCCGACAGGGTGCCAATATCTGGGGCCAACGTCCTGACTTTC

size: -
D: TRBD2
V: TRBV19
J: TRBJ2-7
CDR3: CASSAFREGYEQYF
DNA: TGTGCCAGTAGTGCATTCAGGGAGGGCTACGAGCAGTACTTC

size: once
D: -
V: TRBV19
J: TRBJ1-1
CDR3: CASKSGDWTSANTEAFF
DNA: TGTGCCAGTAAAAGTGGGGACTGGACCTCGGCGAACACTGAAGCTTTCTTT

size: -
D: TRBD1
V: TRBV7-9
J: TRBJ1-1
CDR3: CASSYDPGQGEEDTEAFF
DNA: TGTGCCAGCAGCTATGATCCGGGACAGGGTGAAGAGGACACTGAAGCTTTCTTT

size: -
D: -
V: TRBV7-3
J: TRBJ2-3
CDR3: CASSPGPRGTDTQYF
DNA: TGTGCCAGCAGCCCAGGACCCAGGGGTACAGATACGCAGTATTTT

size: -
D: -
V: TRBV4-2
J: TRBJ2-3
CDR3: CASAPEPGVLTDTQYF
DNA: TGTGCCAGCGCCCCCGAGCCGGGGGTACTCACAGATACGCAGTATTTT

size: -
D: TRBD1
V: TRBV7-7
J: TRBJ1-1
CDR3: CASSHRTGTEAFF
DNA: TGTGCCAGCAGCCATAGGACAGGGACTGAAGCTTTCTTT